This T cell receptor (beta chain) was captured in a study of early T cells in non-severe SARS-CoV-2 infection. Background on the study: Investigators sequenced bulk RNA drawn from unsorted whole blood, and chains remained unpaired.

TCRdb reprocessed the 5' RACE reads via MiXCR and lists one record per CDR3 protein. Of about 64,000 distinct CDR3 sequences in the sample, around 21% were seen once. This CDR3 is 15 amino acids long. The germline V gene encodes CDR1 LNHDA and CDR2 SQIVND (reference sequence). Deletions cut 5 bases from V and 7 bases from J, with 17 bases between. The J gene is TRBJ1-4, the V gene TRBV19; D unclear. This specimen consisted of whole blood, obtained at baseline. This TCR was recovered from an adult who was a healthcare worker with PCR-confirmed SARS-CoV-2 infection or an uninfected control (not recorded which). CDR3 in DNA: TGTGCCAGTAGTCCATCCTCCGGTTGGGGTGAAAAACTGTTTTTT. Translating it yields CASSPSSGWGEKLFF.